One sample yielded the 14 T cell receptor beta chains listed below, sequenced in a study of graft-versus-host responses after intestinal transplantation. The antigens these receptors bind are not known. Assay used: immunoSEQ multiplex PCR; TCRdb lists only in-frame clones, some missing. The sample records over 85,000 clones, over 85% being singletons. Here the sequenced sample was unstimulated CD8+ T cells sorted from spleen or lymph node cells, taken before intestinal transplant. Every receptor here comes from a human donor who received an intestinal transplant.

About this clone itself: The junction departs from the called germline gene at one end, perhaps through a read error. The chain links TRBV7-7 to TRBJ2-3, with 10 bases lining up with TRBD1. The CDR3 is 15 amino acids. Germline values: CDR1 SSHAT, CDR2 FNYEAQ (reference sequence). The CDR3 DNA reads as TGTGCTAGCAGCCCCGGACAGGGGGTCATCGATACGCAGTATTTT. This sequence encodes CASSPGQGVIDTQYF.

The chain has TRBV29-1 and TRBJ2-1; D is uncertain. V was shortened by 7 bases and J by 2 bases, with 15 bases between the two germline ends. The CDR3 extends over 14 amino acids. The V gene's germline CDR1 is SQVTM and CDR2 ANQGSEA. The CDR3 DNA reads as TGCAGCGCCCCGGGCCCACACGCCTACAATGAGCAGTTCTTC. Residues: CSAPGPHAYNEQFF.

The chain couples TRBV13 to TRBJ1-2; perhaps TRBD1 as D (6 bases). CDR1 and CDR2 (germline): PRHDT, FYEKMQ (reference sequence). Trimming took off 1 base at V and 6 bases at J, with 12 bases between the two ends. The CDR3 is 14 residues long. CDR3 loop: CASSLDSGGHGYTF. The CDR3 DNA is TGTGCCAGCAGCTTAGATTCGGGGGGCCATGGCTACACCTTC.

The rearrangement links TRBV6-5 to TRBJ2-7; D call uncertain. V was clipped by 0 bases and J by 3 bases, with 6 bases between them. CDR3 length: 13 amino acids. Germline loops: CDR1 MNHEY, CDR2 SVGAGI. The CDR3 loop is CASSYSPNYEQYF. CDR3 DNA sequence: TGTGCCAGCAGTTACTCGCCCAACTACGAGCAGTACTTC.

V gene TRBV19 combines with J gene TRBJ2-4; either TRBD1 or TRBD2 may fit D (5 bases each). V lost 5 bases and J lost 11, with 13 bases in between. The CDR3 is 12 amino acids. Germline CDR1 is LNHDA and CDR2 is SQIVND (reference sequence). The CDR3 region is CASSPGTRVQYF. Written as DNA, the CDR3 is TGTGCCAGTAGTCCCGGGACCCGAGTTCAGTACTTC.

The J gene is TRBJ2-1, the V gene TRBV30; TRBD1 matches at 8 bases. The CDR3 runs 15 residues. CDR1 and CDR2 (germline): GTSNPN, SVGIG (reference sequence). V was clipped by 5 bases and J by 5 bases; unmatched bases: 11. The CDR3 sequence: CAWGDRNLGHNEQFF. The DNA for the CDR3 is TGTGCCTGGGGGGACAGGAACTTAGGACACAATGAGCAGTTCTTC. Looking up the rest from reference TRBV30 and TRBJ2-1 gives the full variable domain: SQTIHQWPATLVQPVGSPLSLECTVEGTSNPNLYWYRQAAGRGLQLLFYSVGIGQISSEVPQNLSASRPQDRQFILSSKKLLLSDSGFYLCAWGDRNLGHNEQFFGPGTRLTVL.

The chain recombines TRBV19 with TRBJ2-2; D ambiguous. Looked up from germline, CDR1 is LNHDA and CDR2 is SQIVND (reference sequence). The CDR3 sequence is 11 residues long. The germline V and J ends were trimmed by 5 bases and 6 bases, with 4 bases remaining between them. CDR3 protein: CASSFAGELFF. CDR3 bases: TGTGCCAGTAGTTTCGCCGGGGAGCTGTTTTTT.

This chain links TRBV5-4 with TRBJ2-6, with D unclear. The CDR3 runs 14 residues. The V end was cut by 6 bases, the J end by 0 bases, with 7 bases between. From germline, CDR1 is SGHNT and CDR2 YYREEE (reference sequence). The CDR3 reads CASKRPSGANVLTF. CDR3 nucleotides: TGTGCCAGCAAACGGCCCTCTGGGGCCAACGTCCTGACTTTC.

The rearrangement joins TRBV15 to TRBJ2-1, with a tentative D call TRBD1 (5 bases). The CDR3 sequence is 18 residues long. Trimming shortened V by 0 bases and J by 0 bases, and 15 bases separated the two germline ends. Germline lookup yields CDR1 LNHNV and CDR2 YYDKDF (reference sequence). This CDR3 reads CATSRDQGPQSSYNEQFF. CDR3 coding DNA: TGTGCCACCAGCAGAGATCAGGGTCCTCAGAGCTCCTACAATGAGCAGTTCTTC. Drawing the rest from reference TRBV15 and TRBJ2-1, the complete variable domain is DAMVIQNPRYQVTQFGKPVTLSCSQTLNHNVMYWYQQKSSQAPKLLFHYYDKDFNNEADTPDNFQSRRPNTSFCFLDIRSPGLGDTAMYLCATSRDQGPQSSYNEQFFGPGTRLTVL.

The V gene is TRBV15, the J gene TRBJ2-7, with 10 nucleotides matching TRBD2. The V segment lost 3 bases and the J segment 5 bases; nucleotides outside the gene matches: 7. Germline CDR1 is LNHNV and CDR2 is YYDKDF (reference sequence). The CDR3 covers 15 residues. This CDR3 is CATSSPTSGNDEQYF. The CDR3 DNA follows: TGTGCCACCAGCAGCCCTACTAGCGGGAACGACGAGCAGTACTTC. The variable domain in full, completed from reference TRBV15 and TRBJ2-7, reads DAMVIQNPRYQVTQFGKPVTLSCSQTLNHNVMYWYQQKSSQAPKLLFHYYDKDFNNEADTPDNFQSRRPNTSFCFLDIRSPGLGDTAMYLCATSSPTSGNDEQYFGPGTRLTVT.

The V call is TRBV9, the J call TRBJ2-5, with TRBD1 matching 10 bases. The CDR3 length is 15 residues. With 0 bases clipped from V and 5 bases from J, the junction kept 4 bases outside the gene matches. The germline gives CDR1 SGDLS, CDR2 YYNGEE. CDR3 protein: CASSVGGQGHETQYF. CDR3 in DNA: TGTGCCAGCAGCGTAGGGGGACAGGGGCACGAGACCCAGTACTTC.

This clone came up a few times. J is TRBJ2-1 and V is TRBV10-3; D gene ambiguous. Trimming pared 2 bases from V and 7 bases from J, leaving 9 bases between. CDR3 length: 13 residues. CDR1 and CDR2 (germline): ENHRY, SYGVKD. CDR3 DNA: TGTGCCATCAGTGAGACTTACGGTAATGAGCAGTTCTTC. Protein product: CAISETYGNEQFF.

This clone was counted a few times. This chain connects TRBV19 to TRBJ2-7, with TRBD1 as a possible D gene (6 bases). Germline V gives CDR1 LNHDA, CDR2 SQIVND (reference sequence). CDR3 length: 13 residues. V shed 2 bases and J shed 4 bases, with 9 bases lying between them. CDR3: CASSIQTGYEQYF. The CDR3 region has the DNA TGTGCCAGTAGTATACAAACAGGGTACGAGCAGTACTTC.

With regard to this clone: This same CDR3 is encoded by further DNA sequences in the sample. The chain uses TRBV9 and TRBJ2-7; tentatively, D is TRBD1 (5 bases). This CDR3 spans 14 amino acids. Trimming left V 2 bases short and J 0 bases short, with 9 bases between. The germline CDR1 and CDR2 sequences are SGDLS and YYNGEE. The CDR3 DNA reads as TGTGCCAGCAGCGTTGCAGACAGCTCCTACGAGCAGTACTTC. It translates to CASSVADSSYEQYF.